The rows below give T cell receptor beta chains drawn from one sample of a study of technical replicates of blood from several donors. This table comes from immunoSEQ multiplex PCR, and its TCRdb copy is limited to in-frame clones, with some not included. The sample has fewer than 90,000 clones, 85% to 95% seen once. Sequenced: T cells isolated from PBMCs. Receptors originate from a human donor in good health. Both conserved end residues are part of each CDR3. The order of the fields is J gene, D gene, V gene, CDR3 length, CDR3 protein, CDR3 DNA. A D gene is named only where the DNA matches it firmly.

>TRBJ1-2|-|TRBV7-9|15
CASSPTVRVGYGYTF
TGTGCCAGCAGCCCAACGGTACGGGTCGGGTATGGCTACACCTTC
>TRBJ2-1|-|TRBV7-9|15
CASSLAGSGRNEQFF
TGTGCCAGCAGCTTAGCGGGAAGCGGGCGCAATGAGCAGTTCTTC
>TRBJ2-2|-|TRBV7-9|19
CASSPQAGTKGSNTGELFF
TGTGCCAGCAGCCCCCAGGCCGGGACAAAAGGGTCAAACACCGGGGAGCTGTTTTTT
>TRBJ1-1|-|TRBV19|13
CASSMGAATEAFF
TGTGCCAGTAGTATGGGAGCCGCGACGGAAGCTTTCTTT
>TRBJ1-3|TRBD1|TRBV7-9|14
CAIDRGYSGNTIYF
TGTGCCATTGACAGGGGCTACTCTGGAAACACCATATATTTT
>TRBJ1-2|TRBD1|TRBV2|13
CASSENRGHGYTF
TGTGCCAGCAGTGAGAACAGGGGGCATGGCTACACCTTC
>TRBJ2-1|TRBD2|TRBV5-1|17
CASSLVGGASSYNEQFF
TGCGCCAGCAGCTTGGTCGGGGGGGCGAGCTCCTACAATGAGCAGTTCTTC
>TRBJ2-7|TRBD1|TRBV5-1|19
CASRLDGYVSRDSSYEQYF
TGCGCCAGCAGGCTCGATGGGTACGTAAGCCGGGACAGCTCCTACGAGCAGTACTTC
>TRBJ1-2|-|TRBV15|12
CATSRGGYGYTF
TGTGCCACCAGCAGAGGCGGCTATGGCTACACCTTC
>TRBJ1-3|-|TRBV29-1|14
CSVEIRGSGNTIYF
TGCAGCGTTGAAATCAGGGGCTCTGGAAACACCATATATTTT
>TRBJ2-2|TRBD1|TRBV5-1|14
CASSLGRGQGELFF
TGCGCCAGCAGCTTGGGCAGGGGGCAAGGGGAGCTGTTTTTT
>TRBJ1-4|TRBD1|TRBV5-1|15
CASSTLTGANEKLFF
TGCGCCAGCAGCACCCTGACAGGGGCTAATGAAAAACTGTTTTTT
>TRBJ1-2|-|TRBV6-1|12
CASSDPPGSYTF
TGTGCCAGCAGTGATCCTCCAGGGAGCTACACCTTC
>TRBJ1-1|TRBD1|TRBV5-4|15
CASSLKGAGNTEAFF
TGTGCCAGCAGCTTGAAGGGGGCCGGGAACACTGAAGCTTTCTTT
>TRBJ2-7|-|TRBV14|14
CASSQGQGDYEQYF
TGTGCCAGCAGCCAAGGTCAGGGTGACTACGAGCAGTACTTC
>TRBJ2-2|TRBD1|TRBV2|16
CASSADRLPNTGELFF
TGTGCCAGCAGCGCGGACAGGCTACCGAACACCGGGGAGCTGTTTTTT
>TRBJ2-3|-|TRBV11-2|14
CASSLLLEVDTQYF
TGTGCCAGCAGCTTATTACTAGAGGTGGATACGCAGTATTTT
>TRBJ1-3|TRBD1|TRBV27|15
CASSNGQGLGNTIYF
TGTGCCAGCAGTAACGGACAGGGGCTTGGAAACACCATATATTTT
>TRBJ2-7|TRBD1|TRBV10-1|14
CASNPGQGIYEQYF
TGCGCCAGCAATCCGGGACAGGGGATCTACGAGCAGTACTTC
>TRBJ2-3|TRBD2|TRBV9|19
CASSVAPPGLAGGTDTQYF
TGTGCCAGCAGCGTAGCCCCGCCGGGACTAGCGGGGGGCACAGATACGCAGTATTTT
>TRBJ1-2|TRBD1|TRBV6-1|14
CASDNGQGHYGYTF
TGTGCCAGCGACAACGGACAGGGCCACTATGGCTACACCTTC
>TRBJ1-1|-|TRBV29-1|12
CSVDEGLEGAFF
TGCAGCGTTGATGAGGGTTTGGAAGGAGCTTTCTTT
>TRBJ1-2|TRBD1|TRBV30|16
CAWSGLRQGATYGYTF
TGTGCCTGGAGTGGATTACGACAGGGGGCTACCTATGGCTACACCTTC
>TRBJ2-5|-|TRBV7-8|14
CASSLAGAQETQYF
TGTGCCAGCAGCTTGGCGGGGGCCCAAGAGACCCAGTACTTC
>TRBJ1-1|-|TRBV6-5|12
CASSYGAAEAFF
TGTGCCAGCAGTTACGGGGCCGCTGAAGCTTTCTTT
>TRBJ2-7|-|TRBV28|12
CASSFQFREQYF
TGTGCCAGCAGTTTCCAATTTCGGGAGCAGTACTTC
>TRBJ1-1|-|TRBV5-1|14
CASSPQTGYTEAFF
TGCGCCAGCAGCCCCCAGACCGGGTACACTGAAGCTTTCTTT
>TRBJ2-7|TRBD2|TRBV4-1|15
CASSHGTSGTYEQYF
TGCGCCAGCAGTCACGGGACTAGCGGGACCTACGAGCAGTACTTC